This TCR beta chain stems from a study of early T cells in non-severe SARS-CoV-2 infection (dated by TCRdb to the early 2020s). Study-wide context: Because TCR sequencing relied on bulk RNA taken from unsorted whole blood, pairing of alpha and beta chains was not possible.

The CDR3 runs 15 residues from the cysteine to the phenylalanine. Only CDR3 DNA is held: 45 bases, read in frame from base 1. The germline V gene (reference sequence) supplies CDR1 LGHDT and CDR2 YNNKEL. The junction carries 10 bases between V and J, which are trimmed by 0 bases and 3 bases respectively. Libraries were constructed by 5' RACE. Sequenced using a NextSeq 500. Unique molecular identifiers were attached to individual cDNA molecules in the TCR library protocol so that sequencing error and PCR bias could be corrected. TCR alpha and beta chains were both sequenced, and the abundances of alpha and beta sequences in each sample were closely correlated with each other. As for the original processing: V gene, J gene and CDR3 annotation of TCR sequences was performed with Decombinator V4. TCRs were defined as expanded if a significant change between any two time points was detected under a Poisson model with p below 0.0001. TCR abundances were normalised to the total number of TCRs sequenced per sample and were expressed as counts per million. TRAV1-2 paired with TRAJ12, TRAJ20 or TRAJ33 defined MAIT TCRs, while TRAV10 paired with TRAJ18 defined iNKT TCRs. A search of VDJdb, accessed on 1 November 2021, was run for TCRs annotated to CMV, EBV and SARS-CoV-2, with TCRs annotated for multiple antigens excluded. TCRdb's own reprocessing of the public reads used fastp at Q25 and MiXCR and kept productive beta chains. Rows with a matching CDR3 protein are joined into one entry that keeps the most common DNA and genes. These V and J calls originate from TCRdb's pipeline instead of the authors' own analysis. Across this sample there are tens of thousands of distinct CDR3 sequences, with approximately 10% seen only once. The ten largest make up 6.4% of the sample.

Comment on this clonotype: Its cognate antigen has yet to be identified. No per-base quality is available; no much larger clone lies one base away.

Set within a cohort of healthcare workers in London, UK, this nested case-control study involved weekly PCR testing of nasopharyngeal swabs along with blood sampling. Healthcare workers were enrolled in the week of the UK lockdown, from 23 to 31 March 2020, and were followed every week for up to roughly 15 weeks. What the research found in general, with its limitations: VDJdb matching was skewed toward anti-spike CD8 responses and likely underestimated virus-specific expansions, missing private and CD4 specificities.

The material sequenced was whole blood. Recombination linked TRBV3-1 to TRBJ2-3; possibly the D gene is TRBD2, per 5 matching bases. This receptor was obtained from an adult who was a healthcare worker with PCR-confirmed SARS-CoV-2 infection or an uninfected control (not recorded which). CDR3 region: CASSQDPPGTDTQYF. The bases read TGTGCCAGCAGCCAAGATCCGCCGGGAACAGATACGCAGTATTTT.